This TCR beta chain comes out of a study of T cells in Graves' hyperthyroidism and ophthalmopathy. The source material, RNA transcripts, was used to amplify TCR beta CDR3 regions. The study used the HTBI primer set for a first-round RT-PCR of the TCR CDR3. TCRdb analysed the multiplex PCR reads with MiXCR anew, one entry per CDR3 protein. The table includes 300,000 to 400,000 distinct CDR3 sequences, 15% to 20% detected once. CDR3 length: 14 amino acids. The germline V gene encodes CDR1 KGHSH and CDR2 LQKENI. V was shortened by 8 bases and J by 1 base, with 14 bases between the two germline ends. Sequenced sample: blood. The sequence derives from a woman aged 50 to 60 with Graves' hyperthyroidism. The V gene is TRBV18, the J gene TRBJ2-5, with a weak D call TRBD2 (6 bases). The CDR3 spells CASTRMEGQETQYF. Written as DNA, the CDR3 is TGTGCCAGCACGAGAATGGAGGGCCAAGAGACCCAGTACTTC.